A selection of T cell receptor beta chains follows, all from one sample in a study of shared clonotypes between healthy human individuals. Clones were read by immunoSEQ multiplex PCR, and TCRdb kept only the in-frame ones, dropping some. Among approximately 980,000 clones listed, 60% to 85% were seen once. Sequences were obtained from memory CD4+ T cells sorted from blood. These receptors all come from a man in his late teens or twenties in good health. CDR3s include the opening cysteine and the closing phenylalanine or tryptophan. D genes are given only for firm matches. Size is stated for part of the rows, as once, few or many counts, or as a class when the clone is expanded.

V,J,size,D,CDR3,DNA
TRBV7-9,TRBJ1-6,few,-,CASSLGQGGSYNSPLHF,TGTGCCAGCAGCTTAGGCCAGGGAGGGTCCTATAATTCACCCCTCCACTTT
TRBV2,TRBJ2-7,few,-,CASTKDRFSEQYF,TGTGCCAGCACGAAGGATCGTTTCAGTGAGCAGTACTTC
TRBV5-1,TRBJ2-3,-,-,CASSLLSDTQYF,TGCGCCAGCAGCCTCTTATCAGATACGCAGTATTTT
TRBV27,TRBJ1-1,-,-,CASSLHRGAGAEAFF,TGTGCCAGCAGTTTACATCGGGGGGCAGGGGCTGAAGCTTTCTTT
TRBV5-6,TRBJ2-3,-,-,CASSSTGTPTDTQYF,TGTGCCAGCAGCTCCACCGGGACTCCCACAGATACGCAGTATTTT
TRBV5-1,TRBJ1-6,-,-,CASSLGSPGHGTYNSPLHF,TGCGCCAGCAGCTTGGGAAGTCCGGGCCACGGGACCTATAATTCACCCCTCCACTTT
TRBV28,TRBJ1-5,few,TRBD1,CASSLTGGIRTPGQPQHF,TGTGCCAGCAGTTTAACAGGGGGCATCCGCACGCCGGGTCAGCCCCAGCATTTT
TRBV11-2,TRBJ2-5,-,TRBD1,CASSFGDRYQETQYF,TGTGCCAGCAGCTTCGGGGACAGGTACCAAGAGACCCAGTACTTC
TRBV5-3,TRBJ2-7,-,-,CAGGLKISYEQYF,TGTGCCGGTGGACTAAAAATTAGCTACGAGCAGTACTTC
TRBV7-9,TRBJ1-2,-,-,CASSLDRRRGATDGYTF,TGTGCCAGCAGCTTAGACCGTCGAAGGGGCGCAACGGATGGCTACACCTTC
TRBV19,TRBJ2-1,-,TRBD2,CASSQLAGVTNEQFF,TGTGCCAGTAGTCAACTAGCGGGAGTGACCAATGAGCAGTTCTTC
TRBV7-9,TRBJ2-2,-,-,CASSLEPLASGELFF,TGTGCCAGCAGCTTAGAGCCCCTAGCATCCGGGGAGCTGTTTTTT
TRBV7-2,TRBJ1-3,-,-,CASSSTSGNTIYF,TGTGCCAGCAGCTCAACCTCTGGAAACACCATATATTTT
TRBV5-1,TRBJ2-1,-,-,CASSLEGWGGEQFF,TGCGCCAGCAGCTTGGAAGGGTGGGGAGGTGAGCAGTTCTTC
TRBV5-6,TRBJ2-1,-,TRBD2,CASSTSFWVAGVNEQFF,TGTGCCAGCAGCACCTCCTTCTGGGTAGCGGGAGTCAATGAGCAGTTCTTC
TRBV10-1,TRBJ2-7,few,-,CASSEQATQEQYF,TGCGCCAGCAGTGAACAGGCGACTCAGGAGCAGTACTTC
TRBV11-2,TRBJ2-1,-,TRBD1,CASSSPDRGNEQFF,TGTGCCAGCAGCTCCCCGGACAGGGGCAATGAGCAGTTCTTC
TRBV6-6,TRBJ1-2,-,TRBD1,CASSPQGNGYTF,TGTGCCAGCAGTCCACAGGGGAACGGCTACACCTTC
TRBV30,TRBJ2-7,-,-,CAWRAGRGEQYF,TGTGCCTGGAGGGCGGGACGGGGGGAGCAGTACTTC
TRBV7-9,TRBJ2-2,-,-,CASSLSTGELFF,TGTGCCAGCAGCCTTTCGACCGGGGAGCTGTTTTTT
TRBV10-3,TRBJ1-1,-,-,CAISESKGTAFF,TGTGCCATCAGTGAGTCTAAGGGTACGGCTTTCTTT
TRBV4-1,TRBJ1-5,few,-,CASSPLGGNQPQHF,TGCGCCAGCAGCCCCCTGGGCGGCAATCAGCCCCAGCATTTT
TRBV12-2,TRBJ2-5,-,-,CAGTTGTKETQYF,TGTGCGGGGACGACGGGCACGAAAGAGACCCAGTACTTC
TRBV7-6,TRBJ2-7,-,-,CASSFSTGSYEQYF,TGTGCCAGCAGCTTTTCCACAGGTTCCTACGAGCAGTACTTC
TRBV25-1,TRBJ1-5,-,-,CASSSQSGRGADQPQHF,TGTGCCAGCAGTTCACAAAGTGGTCGGGGGGCGGATCAGCCCCAGCATTTT
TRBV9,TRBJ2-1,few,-,CASSAFPEGEQFF,TGTGCCAGCAGCGCTTTCCCAGAGGGTGAGCAGTTCTTC
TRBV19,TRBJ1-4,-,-,CASRQGDEKLFF,TGTGCCAGTAGACAGGGTGATGAAAAACTGTTTTTT
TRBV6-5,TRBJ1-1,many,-,CASRPGGGQNTEAFF,TGTGCCAGCAGACCGGGCGGGGGGCAGAACACTGAAGCTTTCTTT
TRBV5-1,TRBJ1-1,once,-,CASSLVGQGEAFF,TGCGCCAGCAGCCTAGTCGGGCAGGGTGAAGCTTTCTTT